Below, 24 T cell receptor beta chains from the same sample are listed, as sequenced in a study of T cell repertoires in cytomegalovirus infection. TCRdb re-called the reads through MiXCR, storing one row per CDR3 protein. The table has a few hundred thousand distinct CDR3 sequences, about a sixth seen once; the top ten hold around 11%. Sequencing was performed on PBMCs. The origin of the receptors is a human donor in good health (CMV status not recorded). Some clones in this sample may be carry-over from other donors' samples.

This clonotype occurred a few times. The chain carries TRBV28 and TRBJ2-7, with D possibly matching TRBD1 (5 bases). The CDR3 totals 13 residues. The V end was cut by 7 bases, the J end by 2 bases, with 12 bases between. Germline values: CDR1 MDHEN, CDR2 SYDVKM. DNA of the CDR3: TGTGCCAGCACGGCAGGGATCCCCTACGAGCAGTACTTC. Its protein product is CASTAGIPYEQYF.

This clonotype showed up many times. The chain's CDR3 is CASNTGTYEQYF. CDR3 coding DNA: TGTGCTAGTAACACAGGAACCTACGAGCAGTACTTC. The gene calls are TRBV12-5 and TRBJ2-7; weak D call: TRBD1 (5 bases). Trimming stripped 8 bases from V and 2 bases from J, with 10 bases between. CDR1 LGHNT and CDR2 FRNRAP come from the germline V gene. The CDR3 extends over 12 amino acids.

This clonotype was recorded at least ten times. J is TRBJ1-5 and V is TRBV12-3 or TRBV12-4; no clear D gene. V dropped 2 bases and J dropped 6 bases, with 14 bases sitting between them. The CDR3 sequence is 15 residues long. Here the CDR3 DNA reads TGTGCCAGCAGTTTAAATCGAGGGATAAGTCAGCCCCAGCATTTT. This translates into CASSLNRGISQPQHF.

This clonotype occurred a few times. This chain connects TRBV23-1 to TRBJ1-3, with D possibly matching TRBD1 (6 bases). TRBV23-1 is labeled an ORF, and its function is uncertain. The CDR3 totals 17 residues. V lost 0 bases, J lost 0 bases, and 12 bases lay in between. The CDR3 protein is CASSQSGALSSGNTIYF. The CDR3 region has the DNA TGCGCCAGCAGTCAATCGGGGGCACTAAGCTCTGGAAACACCATATATTTT.

This clonotype was recorded a few times. This chain links TRBV20-1 with TRBJ2-1, with 7 bases matching TRBD2. The CDR3 is made up of 14 amino acids. CDR1 and CDR2 (germline): DFQATT, SNEGSKA (reference sequence). V trimming: 7 bases; J trimming: 2 bases; junction bases outside the gene matches: 8. CDR3 bases: TGCAGTGTTAGCGGCGGGGGAGCCTACAATGAGCAGTTCTTC. It encodes CSVSGGGAYNEQFF.

The rearrangement joins TRBV10-3 to TRBJ2-7, with 10 bases aligning to TRBD1. Trimming at V came to 1 base and at J to 5 bases, leaving 11 bases not matched to a gene. This CDR3 has 17 amino acids. Germline assignment: CDR1 ENHRY and CDR2 SYGVKD. The CDR3 region is CAISEFITGTGVNEQYF. CDR3 coding DNA: TGTGCCATCAGTGAGTTCATTACCGGGACAGGGGTTAACGAGCAGTACTTC.

This clonotype came up many times. The chain recombines TRBV19 with TRBJ1-1; 10 bases align to TRBD1. The V segment lost 10 bases and the J segment 1 base; nucleotides outside the gene matches: 6. CDR1 LNHDA and CDR2 SQIVND come from the germline V gene (reference sequence). The CDR3 totals 14 residues. This CDR3 is CATRTGGRNTEAFF. The CDR3 nucleotides are TGTGCCACTAGGACAGGGGGAAGGAACACTGAAGCTTTCTTT.

This chain joins TRBV27 and TRBJ2-5; 7 positions agree with TRBD2. Germline trimming cut 4 bases from V and 4 bases from J; bases unmatched to any gene: 9. Germline CDR1 and CDR2: MNHEY and SMNVEV (reference sequence). The CDR3 extends over 15 amino acids. CDR3 sequence: CASSWGSGDGETQYF. CDR3 DNA: TGTGCCAGCAGTTGGGGAAGCGGGGATGGAGAGACCCAGTACTTC.

This clonotype was picked up a small number of times. The chain combines TRBV2 with TRBJ2-2; weak D call: TRBD1 (5 bases). This CDR3 has 13 residues. Germline V gene lookup returns CDR1 SNHLY and CDR2 FYNNEI. The germline V and J ends were trimmed by 6 bases and 5 bases, with 10 bases remaining between them. CDR3 amino acids: CASRATVTGELFF. CDR3 nucleotide sequence: TGTGCCAGCAGGGCGACAGTTACCGGGGAGCTGTTTTTT.

This clonotype was seen ten or more times. V usage is TRBV28 and J usage is TRBJ1-4, with D hard to call. From germline, CDR1 is MDHEN and CDR2 SYDVKM. The ends were cut back, 3 bases at V and 1 base at J, with 9 bases in the middle. The CDR3 contains 15 residues. The CDR3 sequence: CASSFQGRTNEKLFF. DNA for the CDR3: TGTGCCAGCAGTTTCCAAGGGAGAACTAATGAAAAACTGTTTTTT.

V usage is TRBV27 and J usage is TRBJ1-2, with D maybe TRBD1 (6 bases). V shed 4 bases and J shed 8 bases, with 14 bases lying between them. CDR1 is MNHEY, CDR2 SMNVEV, per germline (reference sequence). CDR3 length equals 13 residues. CDR3: CASSSGVLGGYTF. The CDR3 DNA follows: TGTGCCAGCAGTTCAGGGGTTTTGGGAGGCTACACCTTC.

This chain connects TRBV4-2 to TRBJ1-2, with a tentative D call TRBD1 (6 bases). Deletions cut 4 bases from V and 3 bases from J, with 18 bases between. Germline V gives CDR1 LGHNA, CDR2 YNFKEQ. The CDR3 runs 16 residues. CDR3 amino acids: CASSRPSAGHDYGYTF. CDR3 sequence (DNA): TGTGCCAGCAGCCGACCCTCCGCGGGACATGACTATGGCTACACCTTC.

The chain joins TRBV2 to TRBJ2-7; 7 bases align to TRBD1. This CDR3 has 14 amino acids. V lost 9 bases and J lost 0; bases outside the gene matches: 8. CDR1 and CDR2 (germline): SNHLY, FYNNEI. The CDR3 DNA follows: TGTGCCAGTAACATCCGGGACAGCTCCTACGAGCAGTACTTC. The encoded protein is CASNIRDSSYEQYF.

The chain recombines TRBV19 with TRBJ2-5; D is unclear. The V gene's germline CDR1 is LNHDA and CDR2 SQIVND (reference sequence). V was trimmed by 3 bases and J by 2 bases, leaving 7 bases between them. The CDR3 length is 13 residues. CDR3 sequence reads: CASSITNQETQYF. The CDR3 region has the DNA TGTGCCAGTAGTATTACGAATCAAGAGACCCAGTACTTC.

A remark on this clonotype: One junction end disagrees with the germline gene, perhaps due to a read error. The gene calls are TRBV5-3 and TRBJ2-7; TRBD2 might be the D (5 bases). TRBV5-3 is an open reading frame, and its role is uncertain. The CDR3 has 15 residues. CDR3 nucleotide sequence: TGTGCCAGCAGCTTCTCTCGGGGTCCGTCGGGTGAGCAGTACTTC. Translation: CASSFSRGPSGEQYF.

This clonotype was observed at least ten times. The chain carries TRBV7-9 and TRBJ1-6, with D hard to call. The germline CDR1 and CDR2 sequences are SEHNR and FQNEAQ (reference sequence). The CDR3 spans 13 residues. Trimming cost V 3 bases and J 7 bases, with 7 bases left between them. The CDR3 nucleotides read TGTGCCAGCAGCTTGGGGATAAATTCACCCCTCCACTTT. Protein sequence: CASSLGINSPLHF. Based on the CDR3 plus reference TRBV7-9 and TRBJ1-6, the full variable domain is DTGVSQNPRHKITKRGQNVTFRCDPISEHNRLYWYRQTLGQGPEFLTYFQNEAQLEKSRLLSDRFSAERPKGSFSTLEIQRTEQGDSAMYLCASSLGINSPLHFGNGTRLTVT.

This clonotype was picked up a small number of times. This chain joins TRBV6-2 or TRBV6-3 and TRBJ2-5, with D perhaps matching TRBD2 (5 bases). The CDR3 is 14 amino acids. The germline V gene has CDR1 MNHEY and CDR2 SVGEGT. V was shortened by 2 bases and J by 6 bases, with 13 bases between the two germline ends. This CDR3 is CASSYRLAIQTQYF. In DNA, the CDR3 is TGTGCCAGCAGTTACCGGCTAGCCATACAGACCCAGTACTTC.

This clonotype has a handful of counts. The V call is TRBV2, the J call TRBJ2-1; TRBD1 agrees at 7 bases. Germline trimming cut 5 bases from V and 0 bases from J; bases unmatched to any gene: 4. Germline V lookup: CDR1 SNHLY, CDR2 FYNNEI. The CDR3 has 15 residues. The CDR3 loop reads CASSLDRDSYNEQFF. The CDR3 bases are TGTGCCAGCAGTCTCGACAGGGACTCCTACAATGAGCAGTTCTTC.

This clonotype was counted ten times or more. V usage is TRBV6-1 and J usage is TRBJ2-7, with D maybe TRBD2 (6 bases). The germline CDR1 and CDR2 sequences are MNHNS and SASEGT. V dropped 2 bases and J dropped 2 bases, with 19 bases sitting between them. This CDR3 has 17 residues. CDR3: CASSENFGGVAPYEQYF. The CDR3 region has the DNA TGTGCCAGCAGTGAAAATTTCGGCGGGGTGGCTCCCTACGAGCAGTACTTC.

The chain joins TRBV7-9 to TRBJ1-4; D unresolved. Trimming left V 4 bases short and J 6 bases short, with 9 bases between. This CDR3 region has 13 residues. CDR1 SEHNR and CDR2 FQNEAQ come from the germline V gene (reference sequence). In DNA form, the CDR3 reads TGTGCCAGCAGCTCGGTGGCTTATGAAAAACTGTTTTTT. Its translation: CASSSVAYEKLFF.

For this clonotype: Just one base apart from a much larger clone, this may be a read error. V usage is TRBV28 and J usage is TRBJ2-5; TRBD2 aligns across 10 bases. The CDR3 totals 14 residues. Per the germline V gene, CDR1 is MDHEN and CDR2 is SYDVKM. J gave up 3 bases and V 6 bases, and 4 bases lay outside the gene matches. CDR3 bases: TGTGCCAGCAGCCAAGCGGGGGGGGAAGAGACCCAGTACTTC. Encoded protein: CASSQAGGEETQYF. Looking up the rest from reference TRBV28 and TRBJ2-5 gives the full variable domain: DVKVTQSSRYLVKRTGEKVFLECVQDMDHENMFWYRQDPGLGLRLIYFSYDVKMKEKGDIPEGYSVSREKKERFSLILESASTNQTSMYLCASSQAGGEETQYFGPGTRLLVL.

This clonotype was recorded at least ten times. The chain links TRBV7-9 to TRBJ1-2, with a tentative D call TRBD1 (5 bases). This CDR3 has 16 amino acids. Trimming took off 5 bases at V and 5 bases at J, with 21 bases between the two ends. Germline V lookup: CDR1 SEHNR, CDR2 FQNEAQ (reference sequence). The CDR3 loop is CASSLPRDADGYGYTF. CDR3 coding DNA: TGTGCCAGCAGCCTACCCAGGGACGCCGACGGGTATGGCTACACCTTC.

J is TRBJ2-3 and V is TRBV24-1; TRBD1 agrees at 8 bases. V shed 5 bases, J shed 1 base, and the junction held 4 bases outside the gene matches. Germline V CDR1 and CDR2: KGHDR, SFDVKD. This CDR3 region has 15 residues. CDR3 residues: CATSAGGAGTDTQYF. CDR3 sequence (DNA): TGTGCCACCAGTGCAGGGGGCGCCGGCACAGATACGCAGTATTTT.

A few counts support this clonotype. The chain joins TRBV14 to TRBJ1-5; TRBD1 might be the D (5 bases). This CDR3 spans 14 amino acids. Germline values: CDR1 SGHDN, CDR2 FVKESK. V shed 2 bases and J shed 5 bases, with 10 bases lying between them. In DNA form, the CDR3 reads TGTGCCAGCAGCCAATCCGGGACTTATCAGCCCCAGCATTTT. Its translation is CASSQSGTYQPQHF.